One and the same sample provided the 22 T cell receptor beta chains below, sequenced in a study of beta chain features in type 1 diabetes. Reverse transcription of all isolated RNA meant that expressed TCRB transcripts were sequenced. The assay was immunoSEQ multiplex PCR, and TCRdb's table has in-frame clones only and misses some. The sample gives around 300,000 clones, 9.5% to 11% of which show up once; around 0.015% is in the top ten. Sequencing was done on a sample of naive CD4+ T cells from blood. These receptors all stem from a woman aged 25 to 39 in good health.

Comment on this clone: The same CDR3 arises from other DNA sequences in this sample as well. This chain connects TRBV5-1 to TRBJ2-7, with D perhaps TRBD2 (6 bases). CDR3 size: 15 residues. Trimming left V 2 bases short and J 1 base short, with 13 bases between. Germline V CDR1 and CDR2: SGHRS, YFSETQ. CDR3 DNA sequence: TGCGCCAGCAGCTTTGTGGGGGGTTCATCCTACGAGCAGTACTTC. This sequence encodes CASSFVGGSSYEQYF.

This clone was picked up a small number of times. V is TRBV11-2 and J is TRBJ2-2; D might be TRBD1 (5 bases). Germline CDR1 and CDR2: SGHAT and FQNNGV. V lost 6 bases to trimming and J lost 5 bases, with 10 bases between them. The CDR3 extends over 13 amino acids. CDR3 loop: CASRQPGTGELFF. Written as DNA, the CDR3 is TGTGCCAGCAGGCAACCAGGGACCGGGGAGCTGTTTTTT.

This clone was counted only a few times. The rearrangement uses TRBV6-4 and TRBJ2-5, with 13 bases aligning to TRBD2. Per the germline V gene, CDR1 is MRHNA and CDR2 is SNTAGT. Trimming at V came to 5 bases and at J to 4 bases, leaving 4 bases not matched to a gene. The CDR3 is made up of 15 amino acids. CDR3 in DNA: TGTGCCAGCAGTCCCGGGACTAGCGGGATAGAGACCCAGTACTTC. Translated: CASSPGTSGIETQYF.

The gene calls are TRBV28 and TRBJ2-6, with 8 bases lining up with TRBD2. CDR3 length equals 16 residues. Germline CDR1 and CDR2: MDHEN and SYDVKM. V shed 7 bases and J 2 bases; nucleotides not matched to a gene: 7. The CDR3 loop is CASMGSGSTGANVLTF. As DNA, the CDR3 is TGTGCCAGCATGGGGAGCGGGAGTACTGGGGCCAACGTCCTGACTTTC.

The chain recombines TRBV30 with TRBJ1-4, with 8 bases that match TRBD1. With V trimmed by 0 bases and J by 1 base, 1 base remained unmatched. This CDR3 is 15 amino acids long. Germline V gene lookup returns CDR1 GTSNPN and CDR2 SVGIG (reference sequence). CDR3 sequence reads: CAWSVDRGTNEKLFF. The CDR3 nucleotides read TGTGCCTGGAGTGTCGACAGGGGAACTAATGAAAAACTGTTTTTT.

This clone was seen only a few times. The chain combines TRBV7-6 with TRBJ2-4, with D tentatively TRBD2 (6 bases). Trimming removed 1 base from V and 0 bases from J, with 13 bases in between. The CDR3 is made up of 17 amino acids. Per the germline V gene, CDR1 is SGHVS and CDR2 is FNYEAQ. The CDR3: CASSLGGGSLAKNIQYF. For the CDR3, the DNA is TGTGCCAGCAGCTTAGGTGGGGGGAGTCTAGCCAAAAACATTCAGTACTTC.

This clone was seen more than once but under ten times. This sequence joins TRBV27 and TRBJ2-3, with no clear D. The CDR3 runs 16 residues. The V end lost 5 bases, the J end lost 3 bases, and 18 bases lay between the germline ends. Germline V lookup: CDR1 MNHEY, CDR2 SMNVEV (reference sequence). The DNA for the CDR3 is TGTGCCAGCAGTCAAAGCCCACTCCCCGTGACAGATACGCAGTATTTT. This encodes CASSQSPLPVTDTQYF.

This chain joins TRBV7-2 and TRBJ1-2, with no clear D. Trimming stripped 2 bases from V and 4 bases from J, with 8 bases between. The CDR3 is 13 amino acids. CDR1 and CDR2 from the germline V gene are SGHTA and FQGNSA. The CDR3 nucleotides read TGTGCCAGCAGCTTATGGCGGGGCTATGGCTACACCTTC. It translates to CASSLWRGYGYTF.

The DNA of the CDR3 is TGTGCCAGCAGCTCGGGACTAGCGGGAAACTCCTACGAGCAGTACTTC. Residues: CASSSGLAGNSYEQYF. The chain has TRBV7-2 and TRBJ2-7; 13 positions agree with TRBD2. There are 16 residues in the CDR3. Looked up from germline, CDR1 is SGHTA and CDR2 is FQGNSA. After removal of 4 bases from V and 0 bases from J, the junction contained 3 bases not matched to a gene.

V is TRBV5-5 and J is TRBJ1-5; 7 nucleotides agree with TRBD1. The CDR3 runs 15 residues. The germline V gene encodes CDR1 SGHKS and CDR2 YYEKEE (reference sequence). Germline trimming cut 3 bases from V and 2 bases from J; bases unmatched to any gene: 5. CDR3 nucleotide sequence: TGTGCCAGCAGCTCGACAGGGACGGGCAATCAGCCCCAGCATTTT. Encoded protein: CASSSTGTGNQPQHF.

In this sample, this clone turned up a few times. V gene TRBV19 combines with J gene TRBJ2-7; 11 bases are a match to TRBD1. CDR3 length equals 15 residues. The J segment lost 2 bases and the V segment lost 3 bases, leaving 3 bases of the junction unmatched. CDR1 is LNHDA and CDR2 is SQIVND in the germline V gene (reference sequence). The CDR3 sequence: CASSMDRGPTYEQYF. The CDR3 nucleotides are TGTGCCAGTAGTATGGACAGGGGGCCTACCTACGAGCAGTACTTC. Based on the CDR3 plus reference TRBV19 and TRBJ2-7, the full variable domain is DGGITQSPKYLFRKEGQNVTLSCEQNLNHDAMYWYRQDPGQGLRLIYYSQIVNDFQKGDIAEGYSVSREKKESFPLTVTSAQKNPTAFYLCASSMDRGPTYEQYFGPGTRLTVT.

This clone has a handful of counts. The J gene is TRBJ2-5, the V gene TRBV5-4; a possible D gene is TRBD2 (5 bases). The V gene's germline CDR1 is SGHNT and CDR2 YYREEE (reference sequence). The CDR3 is made up of 13 amino acids. Trimming cost V 3 bases and J 5 bases, with 11 bases left between them. Here the CDR3 reads CASSSASRETQYF. The CDR3, as DNA: TGTGCCAGCAGCTCGGCTAGCAGGGAGACCCAGTACTTC.

The V gene is TRBV18, the J gene TRBJ2-7; tentatively, D is TRBD1 (5 bases). This CDR3 has 18 amino acids. Germline V gives CDR1 KGHSH, CDR2 LQKENI. Trimming took 4 bases from V and 0 from J, leaving 22 bases between them. This CDR3 is CASSRTAQGGSSSYEQYF. The CDR3 nucleotides read TGTGCCAGCTCACGCACGGCGCAGGGCGGTAGTTCCTCCTACGAGCAGTACTTC.

There are a few counts of this clone. This chain connects TRBV5-6 to TRBJ2-7; 11 nucleotides match TRBD2. Trimming took 5 bases from V and 4 from J; bases not matched to a gene: 8. The CDR3 extends over 15 amino acids. In germline, CDR1 is SGHDT, CDR2 YYEEEE. The CDR3, as DNA: TGTGCCAGCAGTAAAGGGACTAGCGGATTTTACGAGCAGTACTTC. Translation gives CASSKGTSGFYEQYF.

This clone has a handful of counts. The CDR3 DNA is TGTGCCAGCAGCGTAGCGGGGCAGCGGGGGACGGGGGCCCAGTACTTC. Protein product: CASSVAGQRGTGAQYF. This chain uses TRBV9 with TRBJ2-5, with 8 bases aligning to TRBD2. From germline, CDR1 is SGDLS and CDR2 YYNGEE. Unmatched junction bases numbered 13, after V lost 0 bases and J lost 9 bases. CDR3 length: 16 residues.

This clone was counted a few times. The chain combines TRBV28 with TRBJ2-3, with TRBD1 matching 8 bases. The V and J ends lost 2 bases and 4 bases, in that order; junction bases with no gene match: 5. Germline V gene data show CDR1 as MDHEN and CDR2 as SYDVKM. This CDR3 comprises 15 residues. The CDR3 bases are TGTGCCAGCAGTTTAACGTCGGACAGGGCAGATACGCAGTATTTT. It codes for CASSLTSDRADTQYF.

This chain links TRBV5-4 with TRBJ2-7, with TRBD2 identical over 7 bases. V lost 2 bases, J lost 4 bases, and 3 bases stayed unmatched. This CDR3 has 13 residues. Germline V gives CDR1 SGHNT, CDR2 YYREEE (reference sequence). The CDR3 coding sequence is TGTGCCAGCAGCTTATTCGGGGGGTACGAGCAGTACTTC. As protein: CASSLFGGYEQYF.

This chain connects TRBV4-2 to TRBJ2-3; D is uncertain. Germline V gives CDR1 LGHNA, CDR2 YNFKEQ. V lost 4 bases, J lost 2 bases, and 7 bases lay in between. This CDR3 comprises 13 residues. This CDR3 reads CASSRDNTDTQYF. The DNA for the CDR3 is TGTGCCAGCAGCCGAGACAACACAGATACGCAGTATTTT.

The rearrangement joins TRBV7-9 to TRBJ2-7; D not resolved. Trimming cost V 3 bases and J 6 bases, with 15 bases left between them. Germline CDR1 SEHNR, CDR2 FQNEAQ (reference sequence). This CDR3 has 14 amino acids. The CDR3 protein is CASSLQGSDGEQYF. CDR3 DNA sequence: TGTGCCAGCAGCTTGCAAGGAAGCGATGGCGAGCAGTACTTC.

The genes are TRBV5-6 and TRBJ2-7; 12 bases map to TRBD2. The CDR3 consists of 14 residues. Germline V gives CDR1 SGHDT, CDR2 YYEEEE. Trimming took 4 bases from V and 4 from J; bases not matched to a gene: 3. Here the CDR3 reads CASSKGLAGYEQYF. CDR3 in DNA: TGTGCCAGCAGCAAAGGACTAGCGGGATACGAGCAGTACTTC.

In DNA form, the CDR3 reads TGTGCCAGCAGCTTAGCTTACATTGTTGGCTACACCTTC. Amino acid sequence: CASSLAYIVGYTF. This chain uses TRBV7-8 with TRBJ1-2; unclear D gene. Trimming shortened V by 0 bases and J by 7 bases, and 9 bases separated the two germline ends. Per the germline V gene, CDR1 is SGHVS and CDR2 is FQNEAQ. This CDR3 is built from 13 residues.

The V and J genes are TRBV2 and TRBJ1-2, with TRBD1 as a possible D gene (6 bases). The CDR3 is 14 residues long. Trimming shortened V by 6 bases and J by 0 bases, and 11 bases separated the two germline ends. Germline loops: CDR1 SNHLY, CDR2 FYNNEI. In DNA, the CDR3 is TGTGCCAGCAGAAACAGGGAAGCTAACTATGGCTACACCTTC. Protein product: CASRNREANYGYTF.